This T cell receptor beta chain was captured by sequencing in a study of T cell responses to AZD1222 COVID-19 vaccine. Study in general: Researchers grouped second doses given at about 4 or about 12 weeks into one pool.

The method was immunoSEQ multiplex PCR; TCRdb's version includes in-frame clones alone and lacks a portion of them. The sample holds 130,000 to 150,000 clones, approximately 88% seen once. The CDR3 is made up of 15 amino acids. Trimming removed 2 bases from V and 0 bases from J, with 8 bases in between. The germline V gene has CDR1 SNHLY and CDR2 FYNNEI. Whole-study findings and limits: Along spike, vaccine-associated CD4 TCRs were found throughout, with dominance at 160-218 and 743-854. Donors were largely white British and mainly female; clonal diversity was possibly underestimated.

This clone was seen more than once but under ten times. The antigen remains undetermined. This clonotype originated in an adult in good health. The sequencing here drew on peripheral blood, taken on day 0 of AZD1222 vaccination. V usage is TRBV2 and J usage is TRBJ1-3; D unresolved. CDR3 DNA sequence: TGTGCCAGCAGTGAACGGGCAGCCTCTGGAAACACCATATATTTT. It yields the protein CASSERAASGNTIYF.